This T cell receptor beta chain appears in the sequencing data of a study of cytomegalovirus exposure and HLA in healthy donors. About the study: Membership in the Caucasian-associated ancestry cluster was found for 65% to 85% of roughly 360 genotyped donors. Findings of the study overall: Sequence variants that were highly shared formed a cluster that was likely a sequencing artifact. Later analysis identified several of the most significant clusters that appeared linked to common viral pathogens.

It was with 60 Vbeta and 13 Jbeta primers that the PCR ran. Produced via immunoSEQ multiplex PCR; TCRdb's table is partial and in-frame only. The sample yields roughly 120,000 clones, about four fifths seen once. Worth noting for this clone: The antigen remains undetermined.

Unrecorded immune exposure was likely among donors, who were nominally healthy when sampled. The source is a woman younger than 35 in good health and CMV-seronegative. Sequences were obtained from PBMCs.

The CDR3 DNA sequence: TGTGCCAGCAGTGCGACAGGGGGATACGAGCAGTACTTC. It yields the protein CASSATGGYEQYF. The V and J genes are TRBV6-1 and TRBJ2-7, with 9 bases aligning to TRBD1. The CDR3 sequence is 13 residues long. Germline V gives CDR1 MNHNS, CDR2 SASEGT. The J segment lost 4 bases and the V segment lost 4 bases, leaving 2 bases of the junction unmatched.